The 21 T cell receptor beta chains reported below all come from one sample, sequenced in a study of T cell responses to AZD1222 COVID-19 vaccine. Some clones are missing from TCRdb's copy, which holds only in-frame ones; the method was immunoSEQ multiplex PCR. This repertoire shows fewer than 100,000 clones, 85% to 90% found once; its top ten account for approximately 16%. The material sequenced was peripheral blood, taken 28 days after the second AZD1222 dose. The receptors shown here come from an adult who received the AZD1222 COVID-19 vaccine.

This chain connects TRBV6-5 to TRBJ2-7, with 7 bases identical to TRBD2. Looked up from germline, CDR1 is MNHEY and CDR2 is SVGAGI. This CDR3 has 16 residues. With 0 bases clipped from V and 8 bases from J, the junction kept 13 bases outside the gene matches. The chain's CDR3 is CASSYSTTSPSTKQYF. In DNA, the CDR3 is TGTGCCAGCAGTTACTCAACGACTAGCCCGTCTACGAAGCAGTACTTC.

The V gene is TRBV13, the J gene TRBJ2-7, with 16 positions matching TRBD2. This CDR3 is 16 amino acids long. The germline V gene has CDR1 PRHDT and CDR2 FYEKMQ (reference sequence). V lost 4 bases to trimming and J lost 6 bases; unmatched junction nucleotides: 6. Here the CDR3 DNA reads TGTGCCAGCAGCTCCCCGGGACTAGCGGGAGGGCCCGAGCAGTACTTC. Translation: CASSSPGLAGGPEQYF.

This clone was counted a few times. The chain uses TRBV6-1 and TRBJ2-2, with 10 bases aligning to TRBD1. Per germline, CDR1 MNHNS and CDR2 SASEGT. Germline trimming cut 4 bases from V and 5 bases from J; bases unmatched to any gene: 7. This CDR3 region has 16 residues. CDR3 DNA sequence: TGTGCCAGCAGTGGGGACAGGGGACGTCGGACCGGGGAGCTGTTTTTT. Amino acids: CASSGDRGRRTGELFF.

The chain couples TRBV7-9 to TRBJ1-4, with D possibly being TRBD1 (5 bases). Between the trimmed V and J ends, which lost 3 bases and 2 bases, there was a span of 7 bases. Germline lookup yields CDR1 SEHNR and CDR2 FQNEAQ (reference sequence). The CDR3 length is 14 residues. This chain's CDR3 is CASSFGGTNEKLFF. In nucleotides, the CDR3 is TGTGCCAGCAGCTTTGGGGGGACTAATGAAAAACTGTTTTTT.

DNA for the CDR3: TGTGCCAGCAGCCCCGAGGGAGACAGAGGGTTCTTC. Protein product: CASSPEGDRGFF. The genes are TRBV11-2 and TRBJ2-1; D possibly uses TRBD1 or TRBD2 (5 bases each). V lost 5 bases and J 15 bases, leaving 17 bases between the germline ends. Germline V CDR1 and CDR2: SGHAT, FQNNGV. The CDR3 extends over 12 amino acids.

The chain carries TRBV7-2 and TRBJ2-1; D is ambiguous. Germline lookup yields CDR1 SGHTA and CDR2 FQGNSA. Trimming pared 5 bases from V and 7 bases from J, leaving 6 bases between. CDR3 length: 11 amino acids. The CDR3 protein is CASSQINEQFF. The DNA for the CDR3 is TGTGCCAGCAGCCAGATAAATGAGCAGTTCTTC. Based on the CDR3 plus reference TRBV7-2 and TRBJ2-1, the full variable domain is GAGVSQSPSNKVTEKGKDVELRCDPISGHTALYWYRQSLGQGLEFLIYFQGNSAPDKSGLPSDRFSAERTGGSVSTLTIQRTQQEDSAVYLCASSQINEQFFGPGTRLTVL.

This clone was counted a single time. The rearrangement uses TRBV3-1 (or the pseudogene TRBV3-2) and TRBJ1-1; 8 bases map to TRBD1. With 2 bases clipped from V and 5 bases from J, the junction kept 7 bases outside the gene matches. This CDR3 is 15 amino acids long. The V gene's germline CDR1 is LGHDT and CDR2 YNNKEL (reference sequence). CDR3 protein: CASSQRGQGGTEAFF. The CDR3 DNA reads as TGTGCCAGCAGCCAAAGAGGACAGGGTGGGACTGAAGCTTTCTTT.

This chain links TRBV10-3 with TRBJ1-4; D is unclear. The CDR3 covers 14 residues. Trimming pared 4 bases from V and 7 bases from J, leaving 13 bases between. In germline, CDR1 is ENHRY, CDR2 SYGVKD. CDR3 nucleotides: TGTGCCATCAGTGTAGGGCTCGCGGGTGAAAAACTGTTTTTT. Translated, it gives CAISVGLAGEKLFF.

This clone was observed once. V usage is TRBV30 and J usage is TRBJ1-1; a possible D gene is TRBD1 (5 bases). The CDR3 consists of 15 residues. Germline assignment: CDR1 GTSNPN and CDR2 SVGIG (reference sequence). Trimming left V 4 bases short and J 3 bases short, with 18 bases between. CDR3 sequence reads: CAWTRGGGVDTEAFF. DNA of the CDR3: TGTGCCTGGACTCGCGGGGGGGGTGTTGACACTGAAGCTTTCTTT.

The rearrangement uses TRBV11-2 and TRBJ2-2, with D unclear. The CDR3 has 16 amino acids. CDR1 is SGHAT, CDR2 FQNNGV, per germline. V dropped 2 bases and J dropped 3 bases, with 13 bases sitting between them. For the CDR3, the DNA is TGTGCCAGCAGCTTATACCAGCTGGAGTACACCGGGGAGCTGTTTTTT. It specifies CASSLYQLEYTGELFF.

The chain joins TRBV28 to TRBJ1-4; TRBD1 matches at 8 bases. The junction had 11 bases not matched to a gene; V was cut back by 1 base and J by 4 bases. Germline CDR1 MDHEN, CDR2 SYDVKM. The CDR3 has 18 residues. For the CDR3, the DNA is TGTGCCAGCAGTTTATCCGACAGGGGTTTTTTGTTTAATGAAAAACTGTTTTTT. Amino acids: CASSLSDRGFLFNEKLFF.

The chain couples TRBV9 to TRBJ2-7; TRBD2 matches 7 bases. The CDR3 is made up of 15 amino acids. V gave up 4 bases and J gave up 6 bases; unmatched junction bases: 13. The germline V gene has CDR1 SGDLS and CDR2 YYNGEE. The DNA of the CDR3 is TGTGCCAGCAGCCTCGGGCCTAGCGGAACCTCCGAGCAGTACTTC. It codes for CASSLGPSGTSEQYF.

This chain uses TRBV4-1 with TRBJ2-6; D unclear. Germline CDR1 MGHRA, CDR2 YSYEKL. The CDR3 is 16 amino acids. V was trimmed by 1 base and J by 2 bases, leaving 9 bases between them. CDR3 nucleotide sequence: TGCGCCAGCAGCCAAGGAGTGGGTCCTGGGGCCAACGTCCTGACTTTC. This sequence encodes CASSQGVGPGANVLTF.

The chain employs TRBV19 and TRBJ1-2; TRBD1 might be the D (5 bases). The CDR3 runs to 13 residues. V lost 6 bases and J lost 4, with 12 bases in between. The germline CDR1 and CDR2 sequences are LNHDA and SQIVND (reference sequence). CDR3 DNA sequence: TGTGCCAGTAGCGGAGGGGAATTCTATGGCTACACCTTC. This encodes CASSGGEFYGYTF.

The chain employs TRBV7-9 and TRBJ2-7; perhaps TRBD2 as D (5 bases). CDR1 and CDR2 (germline): SEHNR, FQNEAQ (reference sequence). V was trimmed by 5 bases and J by 3 bases, leaving 8 bases between them. This CDR3 comprises 12 residues. CDR3 in DNA: TGTGCCAGCAGCGAGGGTGGCTACGAGCAGTACTTC. Its protein is CASSEGGYEQYF.

The chain is built from TRBV2 and TRBJ2-7; 10 bases map to TRBD1. There are 13 residues in the CDR3. Germline V gene data show CDR1 as SNHLY and CDR2 as FYNNEI. Losses at the gene ends were 11 bases for V and 4 bases for J; bases not matched to a gene: 8. For the CDR3, the DNA is TGTGCCGCCGGGACAGGGGTCCCTTACGAGCAGTACTTC. Its protein product is CAAGTGVPYEQYF.

The chain recombines TRBV3-1 (or the pseudogene TRBV3-2) with TRBJ1-2, with 8 bases lining up with TRBD1. V lost 0 bases and J lost 3; bases outside the gene matches: 3. There are 15 residues in the CDR3. Germline values: CDR1 LGHDT, CDR2 YNNKEL (reference sequence). CDR3 DNA: TGTGCCAGCAGCCAAGATTACAGGGGGGACTATGGCTACACCTTC. Translated: CASSQDYRGDYGYTF.

This clone was found once. This rearrangement joins TRBV10-2 to TRBJ1-2; D gene unclear. The CDR3 consists of 12 residues. V lost 2 bases and J lost 2, with 3 bases in between. From germline, CDR1 is WSHSY and CDR2 SAAADI. CDR3 in amino acids: CASSEANYGYTF. The CDR3 bases are TGCGCCAGCAGTGAGGCGAACTATGGCTACACCTTC.

The J gene is TRBJ2-7, the V gene TRBV5-6; no clear D. The CDR3 has 14 residues. The ends were cut back, 7 bases at V and 0 bases at J, with 14 bases in the middle. Germline lookup yields CDR1 SGHDT and CDR2 YYEEEE. The CDR3 region has the DNA TGTGCCAGCGGGAAGCTTTCGAGCTCCTACGAGCAGTACTTC. Amino acids: CASGKLSSSYEQYF.

The V call is TRBV21-1, the J call TRBJ1-1; TRBD1, as called in the table, went unchecked against the DNA. TRBV21-1 counts as a pseudogene. The CDR3 is made up of 15 amino acids. This CDR3 reads CASSKVRQGGIEAFF. CDR3 DNA sequence: TGTGCCAGCAGCAAAGTACGACAGGGGGGAATTGAAGCTTTCTTT.

This clone turned up a few times. The J gene is TRBJ1-1, the V gene TRBV12-5, with no clear D. Trimming removed 5 bases from V and 3 bases from J, with 13 bases in between. The germline V gene has CDR1 LGHNT and CDR2 FRNRAP. The CDR3 runs 14 residues. CDR3 protein: CASGPGLGDTEAFF. The CDR3 DNA sequence: TGTGCTAGTGGTCCCGGACTCGGCGACACTGAAGCTTTCTTT.